The 23 T cell receptor beta chains listed next were all sequenced from one sample in a study of blood T cell repertoires in COVID-19 (TCRdb year 2020). Library preparation employed the immunoSEQ multiplex PCR assay. The clones in this table, taken by TCRdb from immuneACCESS, are in-frame only. Not every clone is retained; where verified, under half of the shortfall comes from an unresolved V gene, and the cause of the rest is unknown. The sample has around 310,000 clones on record, about 90% of them singletons. The ten top clones hold roughly a tenth of the sample. Sequencing was carried out using PBMCs or T cells enriched from blood (not recorded which). The receptors derive from a woman aged 25 to 45 who had recovered from COVID-19.

V usage is TRBV11-2 and J usage is TRBJ2-5, with 9 bases aligning to TRBD1. The CDR3 loop spans 15 amino acids. Germline V gene sequence: CDR1 SGHAT, CDR2 FQNNGV. V was pared by 3 bases and J by 4 bases, with 6 bases of the junction left unmatched. The CDR3 loop is CASSFGGQGGETQYF. DNA of the CDR3: TGTGCCAGCAGCTTCGGGGGACAGGGAGGAGAGACCCAGTACTTC.

V and J are TRBV7-2 and TRBJ1-5; TRBD1 is a possible D gene (6 bases). V was shortened by 3 bases and J by 4 bases, with 10 bases between the two germline ends. This CDR3 spans 14 amino acids. Germline assignment: CDR1 SGHTA and CDR2 FQGNSA. CDR3 coding DNA: TGTGCCAGCAGCTTCGGACAGCTAAATCAGCCCCAGCATTTT. Residues: CASSFGQLNQPQHF.

This chain uses TRBV10-3 with TRBJ2-7, with TRBD2 matching over 11 bases. From germline, CDR1 is ENHRY and CDR2 SYGVKD. The CDR3 is made up of 13 amino acids. J gave up 6 bases and V 10 bases, and 8 bases lay outside the gene matches. The CDR3 here is CASHGLAGGEQYF. In nucleotides, the CDR3 is TGTGCCAGCCATGGGCTAGCGGGAGGCGAGCAGTACTTC.

This chain joins TRBV6-4 and TRBJ1-2; the match to TRBD1 covers 10 bases. CDR1 and CDR2 from the germline V gene are MRHNA and SNTAGT. The CDR3 loop spans 14 amino acids. V was clipped by 0 bases and J by 7 bases; unmatched bases: 2. The DNA of the CDR3 is TGTGCCAGCAGTGACTCGGGGACAGGGGCTGGCTACACCTTC. Translation gives CASSDSGTGAGYTF.

The chain carries TRBV7-6 and TRBJ1-5; TRBD1 might be the D (5 bases). The CDR3 spans 16 residues. Germline V gene lookup returns CDR1 SGHVS and CDR2 FNYEAQ. V shed 1 base and J shed 5 bases, with 15 bases lying between them. CDR3 nucleotides: TGTGCCAGCAGCTTAGTGGCAGGGCTGGAAGATCAGCCCCAGCATTTT. The encoded protein is CASSLVAGLEDQPQHF.

V usage is TRBV5-1 and J usage is TRBJ2-3, with TRBD1 matching over 8 bases. V shed 4 bases, J shed 1 base, and the junction held 5 bases outside the gene matches. The germline gives CDR1 SGHRS, CDR2 YFSETQ. CDR3 length: 15 residues. CDR3 amino acids: CASSPGQARTDTQYF. The CDR3 nucleotides read TGCGCCAGCAGCCCGGGACAGGCCCGCACAGATACGCAGTATTTT. Full variable domain (missing parts from reference TRBV5-1 and TRBJ2-3): KAGVTQTPRYLIKTRGQQVTLSCSPISGHRSVSWYQQTPGQGLQFLFEYFSETQRNKGNFPGRFSGRQFSNSRSEMNVSTLELGDSALYLCASSPGQARTDTQYFGPGTRLTVL.

The rearrangement uses TRBV28 and TRBJ2-5; TRBD2 aligns across 12 bases. Germline CDR1 reads MDHEN; CDR2 reads SYDVKM. The junction had 21 bases not matched to a gene; V was cut back by 7 bases and J by 0 bases. The CDR3 totals 21 residues. CDR3 sequence reads: CASTPTSGRPTGPAHQETQYF. Written as DNA, the CDR3 is TGTGCCAGCACCCCGACTAGCGGGAGACCTACTGGTCCCGCCCACCAAGAGACCCAGTACTTC.

The chain links TRBV11-3 to TRBJ2-3; TRBD2 agrees at 7 bases. J lost 3 bases, V lost 3 bases, and 6 bases had no gene match. The CDR3 sequence is 15 residues long. Germline CDR1 and CDR2: SGHNT and YENEEA. The chain's CDR3 is CASSLGLAETDTQYF. DNA of the CDR3: TGTGCCAGCAGCTTGGGGCTAGCGGAAACAGATACGCAGTATTTT.

The chain has TRBV10-2 and TRBJ2-1; 11 bases fit TRBD2. The CDR3 has 15 residues. Germline V CDR1 and CDR2: WSHSY, SAAADI. V gave up 4 bases and J gave up 4 bases; unmatched junction bases: 3. This CDR3 reads CASSVLAGAYNEQFF. The CDR3 region has the DNA TGCGCCAGCAGTGTACTAGCGGGAGCATACAATGAGCAGTTCTTC.

The rearrangement joins TRBV7-2 to TRBJ1-6; no firm D call. V was clipped by 5 bases and J by 7 bases, with 9 bases between them. Germline V gene lookup returns CDR1 SGHTA and CDR2 FQGNSA. CDR3 length: 13 residues. The CDR3 sequence: CASSPQSNSPLHF. The CDR3 DNA reads TGTGCCAGCAGCCCCCAGTCGAATTCACCCCTCCACTTT. Full variable domain (missing parts from reference TRBV7-2 and TRBJ1-6): GAGVSQSPSNKVTEKGKDVELRCDPISGHTALYWYRQSLGQGLEFLIYFQGNSAPDKSGLPSDRFSAERTGGSVSTLTIQRTQQEDSAVYLCASSPQSNSPLHFGNGTRLTVT.

The chain links TRBV28 to TRBJ2-7; D is possibly TRBD2 (5 bases). The CDR3 has 13 residues. The germline gives CDR1 MDHEN, CDR2 SYDVKM. Trimming cost V 3 bases and J 3 bases, with 9 bases left between them. The DNA for the CDR3 is TGTGCCAGCAGTTTTTTTGGGAGCTACGAGCAGTACTTC. Translating it yields CASSFFGSYEQYF.

The table lists this clone with a count of one. The chain employs TRBV4-1 and TRBJ2-1, with D tentatively TRBD2 (5 bases). CDR1 MGHRA and CDR2 YSYEKL come from the germline V gene. The length of the CDR3 is 16 residues. Trimming left V 0 bases short and J 0 bases short, with 9 bases between. In nucleotides, the CDR3 is TGCGCCAGCAGCCAAGATGGGAGAAACTCCTACAATGAGCAGTTCTTC. Translated, it gives CASSQDGRNSYNEQFF.

The chain is built from TRBV27 and TRBJ2-2; D might be TRBD1 (5 bases). This CDR3 is built from 13 residues. The germline gives CDR1 MNHEY, CDR2 SMNVEV (reference sequence). Trimming cost V 5 bases and J 6 bases, with 10 bases left between them. This CDR3 is CASSPPGPGELFF. CDR3 in DNA: TGTGCCAGCAGTCCCCCAGGGCCCGGGGAGCTGTTTTTT.

The rearrangement joins TRBV4-1 to TRBJ1-3; D is possibly TRBD1 (5 bases). Trimming cost V 2 bases and J 0 bases, with 14 bases left between them. CDR1 and CDR2 from the germline V gene are MGHRA and YSYEKL. This CDR3 spans 17 amino acids. The CDR3 loop reads CASSQPWGGSSGNTIYF. The CDR3 nucleotides read TGCGCCAGCAGCCAACCCTGGGGGGGGTCCTCTGGAAACACCATATATTTT.

The V and J genes are TRBV18 and TRBJ2-2, with 8 bases lining up with TRBD2. CDR1 and CDR2 from the germline V gene are KGHSH and LQKENI. This CDR3 comprises 15 residues. Unmatched junction bases numbered 4, after V lost 2 bases and J lost 5 bases. The CDR3 loop is CASSPMREATGELFF. The DNA for the CDR3 is TGTGCCAGCTCACCAATGCGGGAGGCGACCGGGGAGCTGTTTTTT.

The rearrangement joins TRBV10-3 to TRBJ1-6; 9 bases align to TRBD1. The CDR3 spans 14 residues. CDR1 is ENHRY and CDR2 is SYGVKD in the germline V gene. V lost 5 bases and J lost 9; bases outside the gene matches: 5. Here the CDR3 DNA reads TGTGCCATCAGTAAACAGGGGGCGGGTTCACCCCTCCACTTT. Protein: CAISKQGAGSPLHF.

The genes are TRBV19 and TRBJ2-6; TRBD1 matches at 9 bases. Germline loops: CDR1 LNHDA, CDR2 SQIVND (reference sequence). V was pared by 7 bases and J by 2 bases, with 6 bases of the junction left unmatched. CDR3 size: 16 residues. CDR3 sequence: CASNEQGAAGANVLTF. Here the CDR3 DNA reads TGTGCCAGTAACGAACAGGGGGCTGCTGGGGCCAACGTCCTGACTTTC.

The V gene is TRBV3-1 (or the pseudogene TRBV3-2), the J gene TRBJ2-1, with a tentative D call TRBD1 (5 bases). The CDR3 covers 14 residues. Germline V gene lookup returns CDR1 LGHDT and CDR2 YNNKEL (reference sequence). Between the trimmed V and J ends, which lost 2 bases and 8 bases, there was a span of 13 bases. In DNA, the CDR3 is TGTGCCAGCAGCCAACATACAGGTCTCGATGAGCAGTTCTTC. As protein: CASSQHTGLDEQFF.

A single count supports this clone. J is TRBJ1-5 and V is TRBV19, with 8 bases lining up with TRBD1. The CDR3 sequence is 17 residues long. Germline loops: CDR1 LNHDA, CDR2 SQIVND (reference sequence). Trimming at V came to 5 bases and at J to 0 bases, leaving 9 bases not matched to a gene. DNA of the CDR3: TGTGCCAGTAGTTTTGGACAGGGAAGTTATAGCAATCAGCCCCAGCATTTT. Translating gives CASSFGQGSYSNQPQHF.

This clone was observed once. The rearrangement uses TRBV19 and TRBJ1-6; D is possibly TRBD1 (5 bases). Per germline, CDR1 LNHDA and CDR2 SQIVND (reference sequence). V shed 6 bases and J shed 5 bases, with 11 bases lying between them. The CDR3 totals 14 residues. CDR3: CASRQGADNSPLHF. The CDR3 DNA sequence: TGTGCCAGTAGGCAGGGCGCGGATAATTCACCCCTCCACTTT.

The rearrangement links TRBV18 to TRBJ1-2; D uncertain. Trimming removed 3 bases from V and 5 bases from J, with 13 bases in between. The germline gives CDR1 KGHSH, CDR2 LQKENI. The CDR3 has 14 amino acids. The CDR3, as DNA: TGTGCCAGCTCACCCGACCGGGATTTTTATGGCTACACCTTC. The encoded protein is CASSPDRDFYGYTF.

The chain couples TRBV7-3 to TRBJ1-1, with no clear D. In germline, CDR1 is SGHTA, CDR2 FQGTGA. The ends were cut back, 5 bases at V and 6 bases at J, with 13 bases in the middle. The CDR3 covers 13 residues. CDR3 DNA sequence: TGTGCCAGCAGCCCGGTCTATCCGGCTGAAGCTTTCTTT. Its protein product is CASSPVYPAEAFF.

The sample holds a few counts of this clone. The J gene is TRBJ2-7, the V gene TRBV2; a possible D gene is TRBD2 (6 bases). V dropped 2 bases and J dropped 2 bases, with 13 bases sitting between them. Germline CDR1 is SNHLY and CDR2 is FYNNEI. This CDR3 is 15 amino acids long. The CDR3 sequence: CASSERGGITYEQYF. The CDR3 coding sequence is TGTGCCAGCAGTGAACGTGGCGGGATCACCTACGAGCAGTACTTC.